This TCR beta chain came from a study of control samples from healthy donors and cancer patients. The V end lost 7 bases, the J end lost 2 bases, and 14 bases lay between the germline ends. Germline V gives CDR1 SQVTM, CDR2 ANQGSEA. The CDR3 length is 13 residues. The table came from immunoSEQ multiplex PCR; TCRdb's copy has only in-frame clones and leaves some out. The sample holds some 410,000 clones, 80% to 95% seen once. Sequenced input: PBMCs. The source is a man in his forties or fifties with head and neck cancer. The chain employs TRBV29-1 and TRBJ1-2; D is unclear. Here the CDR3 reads CSALEAGNYGYTF. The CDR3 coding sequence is TGCAGCGCCCTGGAGGCCGGGAACTATGGCTACACCTTC.